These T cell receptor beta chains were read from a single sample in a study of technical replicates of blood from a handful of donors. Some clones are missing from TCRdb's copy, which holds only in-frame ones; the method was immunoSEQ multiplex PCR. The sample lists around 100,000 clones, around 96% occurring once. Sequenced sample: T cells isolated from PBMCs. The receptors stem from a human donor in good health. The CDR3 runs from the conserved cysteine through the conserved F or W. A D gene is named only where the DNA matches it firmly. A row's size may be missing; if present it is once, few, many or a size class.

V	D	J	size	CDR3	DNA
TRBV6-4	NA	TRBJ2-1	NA	CASSVWRDNEQFF	TGTGCCAGCTCGGTGTGGCGGGACAATGAGCAGTTCTTC
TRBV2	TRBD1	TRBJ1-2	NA	CASSDPGGQGFTF	TGTGCCAGCAGTGACCCAGGGGGCCAAGGATTCACCTTC
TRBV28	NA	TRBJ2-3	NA	CAVGELASDTQYF	TGTGCCGTCGGGGAACTAGCATCAGATACGCAGTATTTT
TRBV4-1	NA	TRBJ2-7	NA	CASSPTRGVSYEQYF	TGCGCCAGCAGCCCTACCAGGGGGGTCTCCTACGAGCAGTACTTC
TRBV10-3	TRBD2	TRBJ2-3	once	CAISEPGLKTDTQYF	TGTGCCATCAGTGAGCCGGGACTAAAAACAGATACGCAGTATTTT
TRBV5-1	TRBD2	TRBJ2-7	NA	CASSSKLAGVREQYF	TGCGCCAGCAGCTCGAAACTAGCGGGGGTACGGGAGCAGTACTTC
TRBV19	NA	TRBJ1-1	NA	CASSILAGQYTEAFF	TGTGCCAGTAGTATTCTGGCAGGCCAATACACTGAAGCTTTCTTT
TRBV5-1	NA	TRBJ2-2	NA	CASFQGRGNTGELFF	TGCGCCAGCTTTCAAGGCAGGGGGAACACCGGGGAGCTGTTTTTT
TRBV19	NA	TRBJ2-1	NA	CASSIGSSYNEQFF	TGTGCCAGTAGTATTGGCAGCTCCTACAATGAGCAGTTCTTC
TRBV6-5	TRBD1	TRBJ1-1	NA	CASSGTGGSAFF	TGTGCCAGCAGTGGGACAGGGGGTTCGGCTTTCTTT
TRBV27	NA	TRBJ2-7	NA	CASSPLALYEQYF	TGTGCCAGCAGTCCTCTAGCGCTCTACGAGCAGTACTTC
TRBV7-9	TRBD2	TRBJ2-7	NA	CASSSLAGPPYEQYF	TGTGCCAGCAGCTCCCTAGCGGGGCCCCCCTACGAGCAGTACTTC
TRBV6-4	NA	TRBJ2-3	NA	CASSAGGDTQYF	TGTGCCAGCAGTGCAGGGGGGGATACGCAGTATTTT
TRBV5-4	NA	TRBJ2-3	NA	CASSPGLGGGSSTDTQYF	TGTGCCAGCAGCCCCGGACTGGGAGGGGGATCAAGCACAGATACGCAGTATTTT
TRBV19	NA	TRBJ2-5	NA	CASSIVGGNQETQYF	TGTGCCAGTAGTATAGTTGGGGGCAACCAAGAGACCCAGTACTTC
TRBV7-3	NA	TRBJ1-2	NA	CASSLGRSYGYTF	TGTGCCAGCAGCTTAGGTCGCAGCTATGGCTACACCTTC
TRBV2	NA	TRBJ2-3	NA	CASRLEGDTQYF	TGTGCCAGCAGACTAGAGGGCGATACGCAGTATTTT
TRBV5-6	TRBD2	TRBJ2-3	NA	CASSHRTSGSTDTQYF	TGTGCCAGCAGCCATCGGACTAGCGGGAGCACAGATACGCAGTATTTT
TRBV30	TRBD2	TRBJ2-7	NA	CAWSSSGDSTYEQYF	TGTGCCTGGAGTAGTAGCGGGGACTCCACCTACGAGCAGTACTTC
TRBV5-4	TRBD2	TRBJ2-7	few	CASSFDISGHGREYF	TGTGCCAGCAGCTTTGATATTAGCGGGCACGGACGTGAGTACTTC
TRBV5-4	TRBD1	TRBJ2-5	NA	CASRLGQGRETQYF	TGTGCCAGCAGACTTGGACAGGGGCGAGAGACCCAGTACTTC
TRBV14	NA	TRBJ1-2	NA	CASSRKRAGGNYGYTF	TGTGCCAGCAGCCGAAAACGGGCAGGAGGAAACTATGGCTACACCTTC
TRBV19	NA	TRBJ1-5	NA	CASSMSGNQPQHF	TGTGCCAGTAGTATGTCGGGGAATCAGCCCCAGCATTTT
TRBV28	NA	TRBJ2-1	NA	CASNNDRASAYNEQFF	TGTGCCAGCAACAACGATCGGGCTAGCGCCTACAATGAGCAGTTCTTC
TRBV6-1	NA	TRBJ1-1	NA	CASSEGWEGLSDTEAFF	TGTGCCAGCAGTGAAGGATGGGAGGGATTGTCGGACACTGAAGCTTTCTTT
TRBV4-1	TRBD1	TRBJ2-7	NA	CASSLRTGQSYEQYF	TGCGCCAGCAGCCTGAGGACAGGGCAATCCTACGAGCAGTACTTC
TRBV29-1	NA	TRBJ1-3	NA	CSVEGRISGNTIYF	TGCAGCGTTGAGGGCAGAATCTCTGGAAACACCATATATTTT
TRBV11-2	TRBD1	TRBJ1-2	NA	CASSLAYPTGGGYTF	TGTGCCAGCAGCTTGGCATACCCGACAGGGGGCGGCTACACCTTC
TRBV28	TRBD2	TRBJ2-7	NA	CASSLTSGRTPYEQYF	TGTGCCAGCAGCTTGACTAGCGGGAGGACGCCCTACGAGCAGTACTTC
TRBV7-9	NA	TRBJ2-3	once	CASSLPSGTDTQYF	TGTGCCAGCAGCTTACCAAGCGGGACAGATACGCAGTATTTT
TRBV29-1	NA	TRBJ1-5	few	CSVGPGYNQPQHF	TGCAGCGTTGGGCCGGGATACAATCAGCCCCAGCATTTT
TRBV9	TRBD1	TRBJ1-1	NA	CASTKGATGTEAFF	TGTGCCTCAACGAAGGGGGCGACGGGCACTGAAGCTTTCTTT
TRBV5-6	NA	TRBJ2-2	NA	CASSYLAAANTGELFF	TGTGCCAGCAGTTACCTGGCCGCCGCGAACACCGGGGAGCTGTTTTTT
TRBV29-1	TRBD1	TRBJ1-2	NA	CSVETTGTGGDYTF	TGCAGCGTTGAAACCACCGGGACAGGGGGGGACTACACCTTC
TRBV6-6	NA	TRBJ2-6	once	CASSYSQGTGANVLTF	TGTGCCAGCAGTTACTCCCAGGGAACCGGGGCCAACGTCCTGACTTTC
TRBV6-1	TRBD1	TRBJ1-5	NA	CASSEPGQGTGSPQHF	TGTGCCAGCAGTGAACCGGGACAGGGTACGGGCTCGCCCCAGCATTTT
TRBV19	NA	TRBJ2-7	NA	CASKGWSSYEQYF	TGTGCCAGTAAAGGCTGGAGCTCCTACGAGCAGTACTTC
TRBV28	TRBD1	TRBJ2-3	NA	CASIRGQAITKDTQYF	TGTGCCAGCATCCGAGGACAGGCGATTACTAAAGATACGCAGTATTTT
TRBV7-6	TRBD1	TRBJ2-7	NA	CASSLAGDRGYFYEQYF	TGTGCCAGCAGCTTAGCGGGGGACAGAGGGTATTTCTACGAGCAGTACTTC
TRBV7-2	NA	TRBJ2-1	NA	CASSLSGSPYNEQFF	TGTGCCAGCAGCTTGAGTGGGAGTCCCTACAATGAGCAGTTCTTC
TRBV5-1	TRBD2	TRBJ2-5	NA	CASSFSGGGEETQYF	TGCGCCAGCAGCTTCTCCGGTGGGGGGGAAGAGACCCAGTACTTC
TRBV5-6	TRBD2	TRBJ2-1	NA	CASSSSWRTSGNEQFF	TGTGCCAGCAGCTCTAGTTGGCGGACTAGCGGCAATGAGCAGTTCTTC
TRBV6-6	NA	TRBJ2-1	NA	CASSLGTLRNNEQFF	TGTGCCAGCAGTTTAGGGACTCTTCGTAACAATGAGCAGTTCTTC
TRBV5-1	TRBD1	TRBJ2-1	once	CASSSRGTGLNEQFF	TGCGCCAGCAGCTCAAGAGGGACAGGGCTCAATGAGCAGTTCTTC
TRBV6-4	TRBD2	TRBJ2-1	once	CASSAGGYNEQFF	TGTGCCAGCTCAGCGGGGGGCTACAATGAGCAGTTCTTC
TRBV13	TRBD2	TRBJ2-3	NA	CASSLNLAGNTDTQYF	TGTGCCAGCAGCTTAAACCTAGCGGGAAACACAGATACGCAGTATTTT
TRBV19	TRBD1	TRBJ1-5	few	CAGDRDRDSDSNQPQHF	TGTGCCGGAGACCGGGACAGAGACTCAGATAGCAATCAGCCCCAGCATTTT
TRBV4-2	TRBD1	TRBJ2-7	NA	CASSPGQGAVEQYF	TGTGCCAGCAGCCCGGGACAGGGGGCAGTCGAGCAGTACTTC
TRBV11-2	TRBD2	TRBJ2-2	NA	CASSLSASGTAGELFF	TGTGCCAGCAGCTTATCGGCTAGCGGCACCGCCGGGGAGCTGTTTTTT
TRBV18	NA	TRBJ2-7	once	CASSRGTYEQYF	TGTGCCAGCTCACGAGGAACCTACGAGCAGTACTTC
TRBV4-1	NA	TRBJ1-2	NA	CASSQVNYYTF	TGCGCCAGCAGCCAAGTAAACTACTACACCTTC
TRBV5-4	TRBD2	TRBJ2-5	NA	CASSPTSSGSIKTQYF	TGTGCCAGCAGCCCCACCTCTAGCGGGAGTATAAAGACCCAGTACTTC
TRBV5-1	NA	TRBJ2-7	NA	CASNTRPTYEQYF	TGCGCCAGCAACACCAGGCCGACCTACGAGCAGTACTTC
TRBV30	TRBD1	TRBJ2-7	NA	CAWSVRDRDEQYF	TGTGCCTGGAGTGTCCGGGACAGGGACGAGCAGTACTTC
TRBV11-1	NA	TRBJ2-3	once	CASSLSDTQYF	TGTGCCAGCAGCCTTTCAGATACGCAGTATTTT